The clone carrying this T cell receptor beta chain was observed a handful of times. Its specificity is unknown. This sample is part of a study of T-cell reconstitution after alpha-beta-depleted transplantation in children. General study points: The study reportedly traced alpha-beta T cells about two months after transplant to several hundred expanded graft clones.

The authors prepared the TCRbeta library with unique molecular identifiers. TCRdb re-called the PCR reads with MiXCR, one entry per CDR3 protein. The data show about 200,000 distinct CDR3 sequences, under 20% seen once. The sequence was collected from a male patient aged 2 to 10 who had a stem cell transplant for acute lymphoblastic leukemia, so the T cells may come from the graft donor. The sample consisted of PBMCs, mostly from graft donor cells, taken 360 days after TCRalphabeta/CD19-depleted stem cell transplant.

The CDR3 loop is CASSAGRAADTQYF. The CDR3 coding sequence is TGTGCCAGCAGCGCCGGGAGGGCCGCAGATACGCAGTATTTT. The chain combines TRBV7-2 with TRBJ2-3; 8 nucleotides align to TRBD2. Germline CDR1 reads SGHTA; CDR2 reads FQGNSA. This CDR3 has 14 amino acids. V was clipped by 5 bases and J by 4 bases; unmatched bases: 5. Full variable domain (outside the CDR3, taken from reference TRBV7-2 and TRBJ2-3): GAGVSQSPSNKVTEKGKDVELRCDPISGHTALYWYRQSLGQGLEFLIYFQGNSAPDKSGLPSDRFSAERTGGSVSTLTIQRTQQEDSAVYLCASSAGRAADTQYFGPGTRLTVL.